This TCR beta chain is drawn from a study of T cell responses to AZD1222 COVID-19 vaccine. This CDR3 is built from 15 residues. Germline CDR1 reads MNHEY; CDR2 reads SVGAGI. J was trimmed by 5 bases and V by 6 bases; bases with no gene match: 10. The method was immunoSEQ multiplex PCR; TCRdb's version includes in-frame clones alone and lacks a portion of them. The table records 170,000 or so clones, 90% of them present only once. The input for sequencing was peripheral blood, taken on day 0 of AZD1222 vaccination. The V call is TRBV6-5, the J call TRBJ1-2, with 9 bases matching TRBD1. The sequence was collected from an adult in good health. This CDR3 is CASRTGTGRSYGYTF. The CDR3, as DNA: TGTGCCAGCAGAACCGGGACAGGGCGATCGTATGGCTACACCTTC.